Reported below is one T cell receptor (beta chain). Its cognate antigen is unknown. TCRdb re-called the 5' RACE reads through MiXCR, storing one row per CDR3 protein. This table holds approximately 220,000 distinct CDR3 sequences, roughly 7.5% found once. The CDR3 totals 13 residues. Germline V gene lookup returns CDR1 MDHEN and CDR2 SYDVKM. The V end was cut by 5 bases, the J end by 2 bases, with 8 bases between. These data are taken from a study of identical twins. Overall study findings and caveats: Abundant cord blood beta clonotypes carried fewer insertions; memory repertoires showed none. Out-of-frame beta chain sequences displayed weaker excess sharing between twins. It was out-of-frame TCR alpha sharing in monozygotic twins that models underestimated.

Separately, the same data were catalogued under a study of yellow fever vaccine responses in identical twins.

The chain combines TRBV28 with TRBJ2-3; D is possibly TRBD2 (5 bases). Sequencing was performed on memory (CD45RO+) T cells sorted from blood. The receptor was isolated from a woman between 18 and 29 years old in good health. CDR3 in amino acids: CASSMDSTDTQYF. CDR3 sequence (DNA): TGTGCCAGCAGTATGGACTCCACAGATACGCAGTATTTT.